A single T cell receptor (beta chain) is shown here with its context. This record comes from a study of blood T cell repertoires in COVID-19. The CDR3 is made up of 14 amino acids. The germline V gene has CDR1 SGHTA and CDR2 FQGNSA. V shed 2 bases and J shed 2 bases, with 8 bases lying between them. Repertoires were generated with immunoSEQ multiplex PCR, while TCRdb's copy carries only in-frame clones and drops some. Among some 140,000 clones listed, around 87% were seen once. This TCR came from a man aged 70-80 years with active COVID-19. The J gene is TRBJ2-3, the V gene TRBV7-2, with D perhaps TRBD1 (6 bases). The sample comprised peripheral blood. The CDR3 DNA sequence: TGTGCCAGCAGCTTAAGACAGGCCACAGATACGCAGTATTTT. Its protein is CASSLRQATDTQYF.